Listed below are T cell receptor beta chains from one sample, sequenced in a study of brain T cells in children with intractable seizures. The table came from immunoSEQ multiplex PCR; TCRdb's copy has only in-frame clones and leaves some out. The profile shows fewer than 150,000 clones, 90% to 95% of them singletons. This material consisted of peripheral blood, taken at surgery. Source of these receptors: a boy under two years old with hemimegalencephaly and intractable seizures. Both conserved end residues are trimmed from each CDR3. Where a row states a size, it is once, few, many or the class of an expanded clone; other rows omit it.

size	V	J	CDR3
-	TRBV10-2	TRBJ1-1	ASKTGTLGYTEAF
few	TRBV5-1	TRBJ1-1	ASSLVPMNTEAF
-	TRBV9	TRBJ2-2	ASSVTGGELF
-	TRBV18	TRBJ2-5	ASSPSAGRFQETQY
-	TRBV5-1	TRBJ2-1	ASSLPSGSGAYNEQF
-	TRBV27	TRBJ2-7	ASRTIGERPYEQY
-	TRBV3-1/TRBV3-2	TRBJ2-1	ASSQRGRKF
once	TRBV29-1	TRBJ2-7	SVFLRLGPNEQY
-	TRBV3-1/TRBV3-2	TRBJ2-5	ASSQALQGRGETQY
-	TRBV23-1	TRBJ2-7	ASPRGRGPYEQY
-	TRBV11-2	TRBJ2-7	ASSLDPRYEQY
-	TRBV5-4	TRBJ2-5	ASSSGTKGQETQY
-	TRBV12-5	TRBJ2-3	ASGFSSGRADTQY
-	TRBV7-2	TRBJ2-7	ASSLQGPRAEQY
-	TRBV5-1	TRBJ2-7	ASSLQAGASTGYEQY
-	TRBV28	TRBJ2-1	ASSLGPYNEQF
-	TRBV11-3	TRBJ2-2	ASTRDGANTGELF
-	TRBV9	TRBJ2-2	ASSVAPGTGELF
-	TRBV28	TRBJ2-7	ASSYVTYEQY
-	TRBV9	TRBJ2-1	ASGKAGANNEQF
-	TRBV2	TRBJ1-1	ASRPGQNTGRGNTEAF
-	TRBV5-4	TRBJ2-7	ASSWTGSYEQY
-	TRBV11-3	TRBJ1-2	ASSGSRTGAYGYT
-	TRBV3-1/TRBV3-2	TRBJ2-2	ASSQDLTGELF
-	TRBV7-9	TRBJ1-3	ASSPWRGDTIY
-	TRBV27	TRBJ1-5	ASSFSSNQPQH
-	TRBV5-1	TRBJ2-2	ASSLDRDQRELF
-	TRBV4-2	TRBJ2-2	ASSRDTNTGELF